This T cell receptor beta chain was profiled in a study of shared clonotypes between healthy human individuals. In unsorted samples, genomic DNA was obtained using tens of millions of PBMCs. Ten immunoSEQ deep assay plates served to sequence unsorted PBMC DNA. Profiled with immunoSEQ multiplex PCR; TCRdb holds only in-frame clones, not every one. The top ten clones hold around 11% of a sample with about half a million clones, about 78% of them seen once. Per germline, CDR1 PRHDT and CDR2 FYEKMQ (reference sequence). CDR3 length equals 15 residues. The V and J ends lost 5 bases and 3 bases respectively, with 17 bases between them.

This chain connects TRBV13 to TRBJ2-7; D gene ambiguous. Sequencing used PBMCs. The clonotype comes from a middle-aged woman in good health. Some clones in this sample may be carry-over from other donors' samples. For the CDR3, the DNA is TGTGCCAGCAGCCGTGACGGCAGCCCAATCTACGAGCAGTACTTC. Protein sequence: CASSRDGSPIYEQYF.